The 10 T cell receptor beta chains below all came from one sample that was sequenced in a study of T cells in Graves' hyperthyroidism and ophthalmopathy. The TCR beta CDR3 regions underwent amplification using RNA transcripts as the source. First-round RT-PCR with HTBI primers amplified the TCR CDR3 region. TCRdb reprocessed the multiplex PCR reads via MiXCR and lists one record per CDR3 protein. The sample lists about 600,000 distinct CDR3 sequences, 12% to 15% occurring once. Input material: blood. The receptors derive from a woman under 30 with Graves' ophthalmopathy.

The chain has TRBV24-1 and TRBJ1-2, with TRBD1 matching 7 bases. V trimming: 4 bases; J trimming: 8 bases; junction bases outside the gene matches: 9. The germline CDR1 and CDR2 sequences are KGHDR and SFDVKD. The CDR3 totals 14 residues. The CDR3 here is CATSEDDRVQGYTF. DNA of the CDR3: TGTGCCACCAGTGAAGATGACAGGGTTCAGGGCTACACCTTC.

This rearrangement joins TRBV6-9 to TRBJ2-2; 15 nucleotides line up with TRBD2. Germline CDR1 is MNHGY and CDR2 is SVAAGI. Germline trimming cut 3 bases from V and 6 bases from J; bases unmatched to any gene: 11. The CDR3 is 19 amino acids. Here the CDR3 DNA reads TGTGCCAGCAGTTACAGAGGACTAGCGGGAGGGAGTTGGGCCGGGGAGCTGTTTTTT. This sequence encodes CASSYRGLAGGSWAGELFF.

This chain joins TRBV4-3 and TRBJ1-1; D gene ambiguous. The V gene lost 0 bases and the J gene lost 7 bases, with 15 bases spanning the gap. The CDR3 totals 15 residues. Germline CDR1 LGHNA, CDR2 YSLEER. The CDR3 bases are TGCGCCAGCAGCCAAGATAACCGCGCGTACGGTGAAGCTTTCTTT. This gives the protein CASSQDNRAYGEAFF.

This clonotype was seen only once. This sequence joins TRBV12-5 and TRBJ2-3; D gene ambiguous. Trimming pared 1 base from V and 8 bases from J, leaving 4 bases between. Germline CDR1 and CDR2: LGHNT and FRNRAP. The CDR3 consists of 11 residues. The CDR3 here is CASGLGGTQYF. For the CDR3, the DNA is TGTGCTAGTGGTTTGGGGGGTACGCAGTATTTT. Together with reference TRBV12-5 and TRBJ2-3, the CDR3 gives the full variable domain: DARVTQTPRHKVTEMGQEVTMRCQPILGHNTVFWYRQTMMQGLELLAYFRNRAPLDDSGMPKDRFSAEMPDATLATLKIQPSEPRDSAVYFCASGLGGTQYFGPGTRLTVL.

This clonotype was seen ten or more times. The V gene is TRBV7-9, the J gene TRBJ1-4; no definite D call. The CDR3 is 13 amino acids. Deletions cut 5 bases from V and 4 bases from J, with 8 bases between. The germline V gene encodes CDR1 SEHNR and CDR2 FQNEAQ (reference sequence). CDR3 DNA sequence: TGTGCCAGCAGCCTTGACGTTAATGAAAAACTGTTTTTT. Translating it yields CASSLDVNEKLFF. The full variable domain, its missing parts supplied by reference TRBV7-9 and TRBJ1-4, is DTGVSQNPRHKITKRGQNVTFRCDPISEHNRLYWYRQTLGQGPEFLTYFQNEAQLEKSRLLSDRFSAERPKGSFSTLEIQRTEQGDSAMYLCASSLDVNEKLFFGSGTQLSVL.

This chain joins TRBV9 and TRBJ1-3; D possibly corresponds to TRBD1 (5 bases). CDR1 is SGDLS, CDR2 YYNGEE, per germline. This CDR3 region has 16 residues. V gave up 3 bases and J gave up 2 bases, with 15 bases separating them. CDR3: CASSARGSGAGNTIYF. Written as DNA, the CDR3 is TGTGCCAGCAGCGCCCGGGGATCGGGGGCTGGAAACACCATATATTTT.

V usage is TRBV4-1 and J usage is TRBJ2-7, with TRBD2 identical over 8 bases. Trimming removed 4 bases from V and 6 bases from J; junction bases left unmatched: 11. Germline V gene sequence: CDR1 MGHRA, CDR2 YSYEKL. The CDR3 consists of 15 residues. Here the CDR3 reads CASSPRGGLAGEQYF. The CDR3 coding sequence is TGCGCCAGCAGCCCTCGGGGGGGACTGGCGGGCGAGCAGTACTTC.

The rearrangement links TRBV6-1 to TRBJ2-1; 11 bases fit TRBD1. Germline values: CDR1 MNHNS, CDR2 SASEGT. The CDR3 length is 15 residues. J lost 8 bases, V lost 7 bases, and 10 bases had no gene match. CDR3 in DNA: TGTGCCAGCACCTCTAGGACAGGGGGCCTCGATGAGCAGTTCTTC. Its protein product is CASTSRTGGLDEQFF.

CDR3 sequence reads: CASSYVWTARSNQPQHF. The CDR3 nucleotides are TGTGCCAGCAGTTACGTTTGGACAGCTCGGAGCAATCAGCCCCAGCATTTT. The chain combines TRBV6-5 with TRBJ1-5, with D possibly matching TRBD1 (6 bases). This CDR3 region has 17 residues. Trimming took 2 bases from V and 1 from J, leaving 15 bases between them. Germline loops: CDR1 MNHEY, CDR2 SVGAGI.

This clonotype has ten or more counts. The chain uses TRBV27 and TRBJ1-1; TRBD1 aligns across 7 bases. Germline trimming cut 3 bases from V and 6 bases from J; bases unmatched to any gene: 10. CDR1 is MNHEY and CDR2 is SMNVEV in the germline V gene (reference sequence). CDR3 size: 15 residues. The CDR3 loop reads CASSLSPGTVAEAFF. DNA of the CDR3: TGTGCCAGCAGTTTGTCTCCCGGGACAGTCGCTGAAGCTTTCTTT.